The 18 T cell receptor beta chains listed next were all sequenced from one sample in a study of cytomegalovirus exposure and HLA in healthy donors (dated by TCRdb to about 2017). Receptors were amplified or captured by the immunoSEQ multiplex PCR assay. For the multiplex PCR, a mixture combining 60 forward primers for TCR Vbeta segments and 13 reverse primers for TCR Jbeta segments was used. The table comes from immuneACCESS by way of TCRdb, which keeps in-frame sequences with V and J called. Part of the clones is missing from these tables; in studies checked, under half for an unresolved V gene and the rest for unknown reasons. This sample holds approximately 110,000 clones; less than 80% were observed only once. Over 3% of the sample lies in the top ten. The sequenced sample consisted of PBMCs. All receptors come from a woman in her forties in good health and CMV-seronegative.

The chain has TRBV6-5 and TRBJ1-2, with 8 bases matching TRBD1. There are 13 residues in the CDR3. Germline V lookup: CDR1 MNHEY, CDR2 SVGAGI. With 6 bases clipped from V and 7 bases from J, the junction kept 7 bases outside the gene matches. The CDR3 reads CASRDREGIGYTF. DNA for the CDR3: TGTGCCAGCAGGGACAGGGAGGGGATTGGCTACACCTTC.

The rearrangement uses TRBV28 and TRBJ2-7; the D gene is possibly TRBD1 (6 bases). With 3 bases removed from V and 4 bases from J, the gap between germline ends came to 10 bases. The V gene's germline CDR1 is MDHEN and CDR2 SYDVKM. The CDR3 spans 13 residues. CDR3: CASSFGRGYEQYF. In DNA, the CDR3 is TGTGCCAGCAGTTTCGGCAGGGGTTACGAGCAGTACTTC.

V gene TRBV27 combines with J gene TRBJ2-5, with D maybe TRBD2 (6 bases). The DNA matches TRBJ2-7 better at its end, which makes the J call doubtful. Germline CDR1 is MNHEY and CDR2 is SMNVEV (reference sequence). CDR3 length: 15 residues. The CDR3 region is CASSFRAGEGHEQYF. CDR3 nucleotides: TGTGCCAGCAGTTTTCGAGCGGGTGAGGGGCACGAGCAGTACTTC.

This chain uses TRBV5-4 with TRBJ1-6; D may be TRBD1 (5 bases). The CDR3 contains 15 residues. Trimming shortened V by 2 bases and J by 7 bases, and 13 bases separated the two germline ends. Per the germline V gene, CDR1 is SGHNT and CDR2 is YYREEE (reference sequence). The CDR3 sequence is CASSLQTAGNSPLHF. As DNA, the CDR3 is TGTGCCAGCAGCTTACAAACCGCAGGGAATTCACCCCTCCACTTT.

CDR3 loop: CASSWGGTSYNEQFF. The CDR3 nucleotides are TGTGCCAGCAGCTGGGGGGGGACCTCCTACAATGAGCAGTTCTTC. The genes are TRBV6-5 and TRBJ2-1; 7 nucleotides match TRBD2. This CDR3 is 15 amino acids long. Germline lookup yields CDR1 MNHEY and CDR2 SVGAGI. Losses at the gene ends were 6 bases for V and 0 bases for J; bases not matched to a gene: 5.

J is TRBJ2-1 and V is TRBV30; tentatively, D is TRBD1 (6 bases). Trimming pared 2 bases from V and 3 bases from J, leaving 8 bases between. From germline, CDR1 is GTSNPN and CDR2 SVGIG (reference sequence). This CDR3 spans 13 amino acids. The CDR3 loop is CAWSSQGYNEQFF. In DNA, the CDR3 is TGTGCCTGGAGTTCACAGGGCTACAATGAGCAGTTCTTC.

CDR3 nucleotide sequence: TGCAGCGCCACCAAAGCCCAAAACTATGGCTACACCTTC. It yields the protein CSATKAQNYGYTF. The gene calls are TRBV29-1 and TRBJ1-2; D is uncertain. Germline CDR1 reads SQVTM; CDR2 reads ANQGSEA. Trimming removed 7 bases at V and 2 bases at J, with 14 bases between. CDR3 size: 13 residues. Full variable domain (rest looked up from reference TRBV29-1 and TRBJ1-2): SAVISQKPSRDICQRGTSLTIQCQVDSQVTMMFWYRQQPGQSLTLIATANQGSEATYESGFVIDKFPISRPNLTFSTLTVSNMSPEDSSIYLCSATKAQNYGYTFGSGTRLTVV.

The chain carries TRBV7-7 and TRBJ2-5; D might be TRBD1 (6 bases). The V end lost 5 bases, the J end lost 1 base, and 11 bases lay between the germline ends. The CDR3 spans 14 residues. Germline-derived CDR1 and CDR2 are SSHAT and FNYEAQ (reference sequence). The CDR3 is CASSQQGRQETQYF. The CDR3 nucleotides are TGTGCCAGCAGCCAACAGGGACGCCAAGAGACCCAGTACTTC.

Only a few counts were recorded for this clone. CDR3 bases: TGTGCCAGCAAGGGGACACAGAACACTGAAGCTTTCTTT. Translating gives CASKGTQNTEAFF. The chain combines TRBV6-6 with TRBJ1-1; tentative D call: TRBD1 (6 bases). The CDR3 is 13 residues long. CDR1 and CDR2 from the germline V gene are MNHNY and SVGAGI (reference sequence). Trimming left V 7 bases short and J 1 base short, with 10 bases between.

V gene TRBV27 combines with J gene TRBJ1-1; the D gene is possibly TRBD1 (6 bases). The CDR3 totals 15 residues. Germline V lookup: CDR1 MNHEY, CDR2 SMNVEV (reference sequence). V was trimmed by 5 bases and J by 1 base, leaving 14 bases between them. The CDR3, as DNA: TGTGCCAGCAGTAACCGGGACACGGCGAACACTGAAGCTTTCTTT. Protein product: CASSNRDTANTEAFF.

This chain's CDR3 is CASGGGGDEQYF. The CDR3 DNA sequence: TGTGCCAGTGGCGGGGGGGGAGACGAGCAGTACTTC. The chain joins TRBV6-5 to TRBJ2-7, with 9 bases aligning to TRBD2. V gave up 9 bases and J gave up 5 bases; unmatched junction bases: 5. CDR3 length: 12 residues. The germline gives CDR1 MNHEY, CDR2 SVGAGI.

The chain recombines TRBV27 with TRBJ2-1, with 13 bases that match TRBD2. Trimming cost V 4 bases and J 1 base; bases outside gene matches: 4. The CDR3 spans 17 residues. CDR1 and CDR2 from the germline V gene are MNHEY and SMNVEV (reference sequence). CDR3 DNA: TGTGCCAGCAGTTGGGGACTAGCGGGGTCTTCCTACAATGAGCAGTTCTTC. This gives the protein CASSWGLAGSSYNEQFF.

The chain is built from TRBV11-3 and TRBJ2-1, with TRBD2 matching over 14 bases. This CDR3 is 17 amino acids long. The J segment lost 8 bases and the V segment lost 5 bases, leaving 11 bases of the junction unmatched. The germline CDR1 and CDR2 sequences are SGHNT and YENEEA. CDR3 in amino acids: CASSPGLAGESGDEQFF. CDR3 nucleotide sequence: TGTGCCAGCAGCCCGGGACTAGCGGGAGAAAGTGGCGATGAGCAGTTCTTC. Supplemented by reference TRBV11-3 and TRBJ2-1, the full variable domain reads EAGVVQSPRYKIIEKKQPVAFWCNPISGHNTLYWYLQNLGQGPELLIRYENEEAVDDSQLPKDRFSAERLKGVDSTLKIQPAELGDSAVYLCASSPGLAGESGDEQFFGPGTRLTVL.

This CDR3 reads CASSLGGGAIETQYF. Written as DNA, the CDR3 is TGTGCCAGCAGCTTAGGTGGGGGGGCCATTGAGACCCAGTACTTC. The chain joins TRBV7-9 to TRBJ2-5; D might be TRBD2 (7 bases). The CDR3 length is 15 residues. Germline V lookup: CDR1 SEHNR, CDR2 FQNEAQ (reference sequence). V lost 1 base, J lost 5 bases, and 14 bases lay in between. The full variable domain, rest sourced from reference TRBV7-9 and TRBJ2-5, is DTGVSQNPRHKITKRGQNVTFRCDPISEHNRLYWYRQTLGQGPEFLTYFQNEAQLEKSRLLSDRFSAERPKGSFSTLEIQRTEQGDSAMYLCASSLGGGAIETQYFGPGTRLLVL.

The V gene is TRBV5-4, the J gene TRBJ1-1, with 7 bases fitting TRBD1. CDR1 and CDR2 from the germline V gene are SGHNT and YYREEE (reference sequence). Trimming at V came to 4 bases and at J to 4 bases, leaving 16 bases not matched to a gene. The CDR3 covers 17 residues. CDR3 amino acids: CASSQGFRGRRVTEAFF. The CDR3 DNA reads as TGTGCCAGCAGCCAAGGTTTTAGGGGGCGTCGGGTCACTGAAGCTTTCTTT.

This clone was seen just once. For the CDR3, the DNA is TGTGCCAGCAGCCCCAGCGGGGGGAACTACAATGAGCAGTTCTTC. Translated, it gives CASSPSGGNYNEQFF. This chain connects TRBV2 to TRBJ2-1, with TRBD2 matching over 9 bases. V trimming: 6 bases; J trimming: 3 bases; junction bases outside the gene matches: 6. CDR1 and CDR2 (germline): SNHLY, FYNNEI. CDR3 length: 15 amino acids.

The chain employs TRBV11-2 and TRBJ2-7, with 11 nucleotides matching TRBD2. The trim removed 4 bases at V and 4 bases at J, leaving 6 bases unmatched. From germline, CDR1 is SGHAT and CDR2 FQNNGV. This CDR3 is 15 amino acids long. The CDR3 loop reads CASSYTSGRTYEQYF. CDR3 DNA: TGTGCCAGCAGCTATACTAGCGGGAGAACATACGAGCAGTACTTC. The entire variable domain, with the rest obtained from reference TRBV11-2 and TRBJ2-7, is as follows: EAGVAQSPRYKIIEKRQSVAFWCNPISGHATLYWYQQILGQGPKLLIQFQNNGVVDDSQLPKDRFSAERLKGVDSTLKIQPAKLEDSAVYLCASSYTSGRTYEQYFGPGTRLTVT.

The chain links TRBV28 to TRBJ2-5; 7 bases agree with TRBD2. The V and J ends lost 3 bases and 5 bases, in that order; junction bases with no gene match: 6. The CDR3 is 14 amino acids. Germline V gene sequence: CDR1 MDHEN, CDR2 SYDVKM. The CDR3 DNA sequence: TGTGCCAGCAGTTTCCCGGGGGGTGAGGAGACCCAGTACTTC. Protein sequence: CASSFPGGEETQYF.